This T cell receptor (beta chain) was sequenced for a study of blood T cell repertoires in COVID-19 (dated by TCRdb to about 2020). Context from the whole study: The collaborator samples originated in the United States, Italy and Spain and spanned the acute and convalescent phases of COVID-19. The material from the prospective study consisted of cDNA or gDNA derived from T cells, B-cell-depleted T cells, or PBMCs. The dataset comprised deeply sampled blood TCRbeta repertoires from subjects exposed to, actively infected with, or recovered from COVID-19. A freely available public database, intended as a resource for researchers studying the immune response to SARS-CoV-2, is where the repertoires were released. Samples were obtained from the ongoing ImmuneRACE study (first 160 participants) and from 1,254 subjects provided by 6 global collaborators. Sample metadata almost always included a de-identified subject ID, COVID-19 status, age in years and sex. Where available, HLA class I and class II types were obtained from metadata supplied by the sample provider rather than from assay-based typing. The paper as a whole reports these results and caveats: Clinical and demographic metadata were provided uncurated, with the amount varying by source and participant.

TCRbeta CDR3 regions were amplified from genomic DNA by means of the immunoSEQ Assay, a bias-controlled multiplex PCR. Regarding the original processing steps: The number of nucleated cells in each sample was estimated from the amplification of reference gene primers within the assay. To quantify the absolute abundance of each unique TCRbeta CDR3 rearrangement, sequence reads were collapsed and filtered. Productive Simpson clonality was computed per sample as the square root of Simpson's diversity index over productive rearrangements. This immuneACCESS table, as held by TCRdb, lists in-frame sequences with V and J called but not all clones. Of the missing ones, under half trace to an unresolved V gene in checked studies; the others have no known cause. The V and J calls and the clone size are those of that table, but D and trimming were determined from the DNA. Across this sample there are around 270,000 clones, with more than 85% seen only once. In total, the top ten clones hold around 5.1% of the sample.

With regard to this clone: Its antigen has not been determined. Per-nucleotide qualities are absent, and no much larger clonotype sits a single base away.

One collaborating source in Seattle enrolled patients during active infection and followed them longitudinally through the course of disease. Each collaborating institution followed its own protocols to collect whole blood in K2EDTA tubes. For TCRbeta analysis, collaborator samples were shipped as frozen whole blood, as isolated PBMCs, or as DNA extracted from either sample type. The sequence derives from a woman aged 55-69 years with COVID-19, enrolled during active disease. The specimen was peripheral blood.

The CDR3 has the sequence CASSAGLAGLQREQYF. In nucleotide form, the sequence is TGTGCCAGCAGTGCGGGACTAGCGGGCTTGCAACGCGAGCAGTACTTC. In this chain, TRBV27 is recombined with TRBJ2-7, and TRBD2 matches 12 of the central bases. Including the terminal cysteine and phenylalanine, the CDR3 comprises 16 residues. The DNA shown is the 48-base CDR3, in frame from base 1. For CDR1 and CDR2, the germline V gene (reference sequence) lists MNHEY and SMNVEV. Clipping removes 5 bases from V and 6 bases from J, with 11 as the unmatched junction base count.